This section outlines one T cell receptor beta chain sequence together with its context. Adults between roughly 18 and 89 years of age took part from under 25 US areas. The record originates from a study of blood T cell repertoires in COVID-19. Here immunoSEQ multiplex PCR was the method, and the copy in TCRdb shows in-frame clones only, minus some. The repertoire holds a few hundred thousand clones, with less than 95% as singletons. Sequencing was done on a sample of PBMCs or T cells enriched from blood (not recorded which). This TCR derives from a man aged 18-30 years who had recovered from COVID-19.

The DNA for the CDR3 is TGCGCCAGCAGCCCCCCGGGACAATTCAAAAACATTCAGTACTTC. Translated: CASSPPGQFKNIQYF. This sequence joins TRBV4-1 and TRBJ2-4, with D possibly TRBD1 on 6 matching bases. This CDR3 comprises 15 residues. Looked up from germline, CDR1 is MGHRA and CDR2 is YSYEKL. Between the trimmed V and J ends, which lost 4 bases and 3 bases, there was a span of 13 bases.